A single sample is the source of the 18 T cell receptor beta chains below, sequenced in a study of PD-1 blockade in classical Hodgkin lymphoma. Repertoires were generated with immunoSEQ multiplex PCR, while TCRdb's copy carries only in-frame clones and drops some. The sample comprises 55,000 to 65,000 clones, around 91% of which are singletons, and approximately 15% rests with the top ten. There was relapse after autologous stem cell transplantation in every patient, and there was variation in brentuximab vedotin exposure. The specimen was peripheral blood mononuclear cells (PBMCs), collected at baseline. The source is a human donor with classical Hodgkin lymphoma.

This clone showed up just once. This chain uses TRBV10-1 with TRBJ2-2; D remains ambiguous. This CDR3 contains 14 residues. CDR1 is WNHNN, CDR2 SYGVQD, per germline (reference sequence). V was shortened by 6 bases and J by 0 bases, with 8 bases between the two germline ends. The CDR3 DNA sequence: TGCGCCAGCAGAACTCAAGCGAACACCGGGGAGCTGTTTTTT. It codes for CASRTQANTGELFF.

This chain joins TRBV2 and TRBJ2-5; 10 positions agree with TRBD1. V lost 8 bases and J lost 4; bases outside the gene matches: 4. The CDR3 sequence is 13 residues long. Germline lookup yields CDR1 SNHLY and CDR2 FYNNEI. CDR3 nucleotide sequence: TGTGCCAGCGGGACAGGGGTCGGAGAGACCCAGTACTTC. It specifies CASGTGVGETQYF.

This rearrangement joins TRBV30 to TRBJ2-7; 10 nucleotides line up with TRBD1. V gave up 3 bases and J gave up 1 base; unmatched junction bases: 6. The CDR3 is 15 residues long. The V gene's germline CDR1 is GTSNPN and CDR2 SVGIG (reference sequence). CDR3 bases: TGTGCCTGGAGCTGGGACAGGGGAAGGTCCTACGAGCAGTACTTC. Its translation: CAWSWDRGRSYEQYF.

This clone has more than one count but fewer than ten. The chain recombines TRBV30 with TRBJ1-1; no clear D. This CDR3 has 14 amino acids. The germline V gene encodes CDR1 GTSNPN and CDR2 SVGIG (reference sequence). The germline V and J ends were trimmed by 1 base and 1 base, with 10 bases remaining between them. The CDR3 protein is CAWSAAASNTEAFF. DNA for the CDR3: TGTGCCTGGAGTGCAGCCGCATCGAACACTGAAGCTTTCTTT. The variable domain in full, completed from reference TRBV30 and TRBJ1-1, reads SQTIHQWPATLVQPVGSPLSLECTVEGTSNPNLYWYRQAAGRGLQLLFYSVGIGQISSEVPQNLSASRPQDRQFILSSKKLLLSDSGFYLCAWSAAASNTEAFFGQGTRLTVV.

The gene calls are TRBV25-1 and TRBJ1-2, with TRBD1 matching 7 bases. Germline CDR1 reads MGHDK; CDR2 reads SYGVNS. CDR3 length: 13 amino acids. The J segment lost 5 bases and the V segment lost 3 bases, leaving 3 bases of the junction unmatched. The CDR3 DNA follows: TGTGCCAGCAGTGAGGGACAGTTATATGGCTACACCTTC. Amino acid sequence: CASSEGQLYGYTF.

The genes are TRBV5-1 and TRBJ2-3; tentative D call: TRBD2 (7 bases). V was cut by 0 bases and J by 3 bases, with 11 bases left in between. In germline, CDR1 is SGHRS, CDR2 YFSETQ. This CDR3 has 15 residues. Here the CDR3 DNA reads TGCGCCAGCAGCTTGGTTGGGGGGGCGACAGATACGCAGTATTTT. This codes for CASSLVGGATDTQYF.

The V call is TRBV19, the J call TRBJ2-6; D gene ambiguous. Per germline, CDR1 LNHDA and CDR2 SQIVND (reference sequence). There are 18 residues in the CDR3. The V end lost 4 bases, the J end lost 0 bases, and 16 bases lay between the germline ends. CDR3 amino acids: CASSTPWSLSSGANVLTF. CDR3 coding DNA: TGTGCCAGTAGTACCCCGTGGAGCCTTAGCTCTGGGGCCAACGTCCTGACTTTC.

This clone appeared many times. CDR3 DNA: TGTGCCAGCAGCGTCGTACAGGGGAATTCACCCCTCCACTTT. Translating it yields CASSVVQGNSPLHF. The chain is built from TRBV9 and TRBJ1-6; 7 nucleotides match TRBD1. The V gene's germline CDR1 is SGDLS and CDR2 YYNGEE. With 2 bases clipped from V and 7 bases from J, the junction kept 3 bases outside the gene matches. The CDR3 has 14 amino acids. The variable domain in full, with the rest retrieved from reference TRBV9 and TRBJ1-6, is DSGVTQTPKHLITATGQRVTLRCSPRSGDLSVYWYQQSLDQGLQFLIQYYNGEERAKGNILERFSAQQFPDLHSELNLSSLELGDSALYFCASSVVQGNSPLHFGNGTRLTVT.

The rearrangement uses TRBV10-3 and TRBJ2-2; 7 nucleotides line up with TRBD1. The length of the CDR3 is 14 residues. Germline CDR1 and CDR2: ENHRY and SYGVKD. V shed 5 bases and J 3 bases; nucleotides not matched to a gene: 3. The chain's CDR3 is CAISLDRDTGELFF. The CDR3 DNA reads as TGTGCCATCAGTCTCGACAGGGACACCGGGGAGCTGTTTTTT.

The CDR3 DNA is TGTGCCAGCAGCGTTAATCCGGGGCCGAACACTGAAGCTTTCTTT. Residues: CASSVNPGPNTEAFF. V gene TRBV9 combines with J gene TRBJ1-1, with D tentatively TRBD1 (5 bases). This CDR3 is built from 15 residues. Trimming pared 2 bases from V and 1 base from J, leaving 12 bases between. Germline V gives CDR1 SGDLS, CDR2 YYNGEE.

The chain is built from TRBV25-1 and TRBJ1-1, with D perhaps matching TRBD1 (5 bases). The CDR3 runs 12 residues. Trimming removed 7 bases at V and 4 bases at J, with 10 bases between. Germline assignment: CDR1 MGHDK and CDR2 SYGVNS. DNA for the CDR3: TGTGCCAGCAATTTGGGGCGCACTGAAGCTTTCTTT. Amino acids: CASNLGRTEAFF. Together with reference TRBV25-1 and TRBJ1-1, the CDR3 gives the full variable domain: EADIYQTPRYLVIGTGKKITLECSQTMGHDKMYWYQQDPGMELHLIHYSYGVNSTEKGDLSSESTVSRIRTEHFPLTLESARPSHTSQYLCASNLGRTEAFFGQGTRLTVV.

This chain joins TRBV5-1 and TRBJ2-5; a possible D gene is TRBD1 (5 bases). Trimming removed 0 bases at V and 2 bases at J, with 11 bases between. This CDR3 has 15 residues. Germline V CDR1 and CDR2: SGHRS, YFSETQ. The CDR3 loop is CASSLGGSGQETQYF. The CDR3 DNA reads TGCGCCAGCAGCTTGGGGGGCAGTGGTCAAGAGACCCAGTACTTC. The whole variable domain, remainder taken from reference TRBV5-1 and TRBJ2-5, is KAGVTQTPRYLIKTRGQQVTLSCSPISGHRSVSWYQQTPGQGLQFLFEYFSETQRNKGNFPGRFSGRQFSNSRSEMNVSTLELGDSALYLCASSLGGSGQETQYFGPGTRLLVL.

CDR3 coding DNA: TGTGCCAGCAGCTTAGCCCCTCGGGGGGGGACTGGCTACACCTTC. As protein: CASSLAPRGGTGYTF. V is TRBV7-2 and J is TRBJ1-2; D is perhaps TRBD1 (5 bases). V was cut by 0 bases and J by 7 bases, with 15 bases left in between. CDR3 length: 15 amino acids. The V gene's germline CDR1 is SGHTA and CDR2 FQGNSA.

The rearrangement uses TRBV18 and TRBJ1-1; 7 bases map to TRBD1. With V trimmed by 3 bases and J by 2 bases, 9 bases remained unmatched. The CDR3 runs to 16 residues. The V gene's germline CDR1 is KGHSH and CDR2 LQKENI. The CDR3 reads CASSPAGTATNTEAFF. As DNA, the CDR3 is TGTGCCAGCTCACCGGCCGGGACAGCCACCAACACTGAAGCTTTCTTT.

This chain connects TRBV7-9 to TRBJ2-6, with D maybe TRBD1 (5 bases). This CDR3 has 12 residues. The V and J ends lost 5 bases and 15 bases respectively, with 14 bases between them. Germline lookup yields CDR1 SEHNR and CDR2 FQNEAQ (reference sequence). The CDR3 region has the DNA TGTGCCAGCAGCGTTCGACAGAAAGCCCTGACTTTC. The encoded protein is CASSVRQKALTF.

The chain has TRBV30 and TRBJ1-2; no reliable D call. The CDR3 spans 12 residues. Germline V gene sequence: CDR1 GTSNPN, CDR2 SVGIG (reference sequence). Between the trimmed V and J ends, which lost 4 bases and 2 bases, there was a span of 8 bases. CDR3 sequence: CAWNKENYGYTF. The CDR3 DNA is TGTGCCTGGAATAAGGAAAACTATGGCTACACCTTC.

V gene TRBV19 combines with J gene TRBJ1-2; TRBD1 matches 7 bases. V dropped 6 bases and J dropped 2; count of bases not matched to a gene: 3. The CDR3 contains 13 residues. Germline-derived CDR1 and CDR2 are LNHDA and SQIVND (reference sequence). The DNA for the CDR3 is TGTGCCAGTAGCGACAGGGAAAACTATGGCTACACCTTC. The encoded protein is CASSDRENYGYTF.

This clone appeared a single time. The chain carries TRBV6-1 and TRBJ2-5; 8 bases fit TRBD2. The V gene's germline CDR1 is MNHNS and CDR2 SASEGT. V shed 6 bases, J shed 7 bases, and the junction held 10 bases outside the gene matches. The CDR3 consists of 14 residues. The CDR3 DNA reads TGTGCCAGCAGGGCCGGGACTAGGGAGGGGACCCAGTACTTC. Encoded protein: CASRAGTREGTQYF.